This TCR beta chain was recovered during a study of T-cell memory formation after mild COVID-19. 5'RACE primed from the constant segment yielded TCR alpha and TCR beta cDNA libraries bearing sample barcodes and UMIs. TCRdb re-called the 5' RACE reads with MiXCR, one entry per CDR3 protein. The table includes roughly 180,000 distinct CDR3 sequences, roughly 10% detected once. This clonotype was detected only a few times. CDR1 SEHNR and CDR2 FQNEAQ come from the germline V gene (reference sequence). The V end lost 5 bases, the J end lost 4 bases, and 21 bases lay between the germline ends. The length of the CDR3 is 18 residues.

The chain is built from TRBV7-9 and TRBJ1-6, with D perhaps TRBD1 (6 bases). The sequenced sample was PBMCs or a T cell subset sorted from them (not recorded which). The clonotype originates from a young man who had mild COVID-19 (a few samples of this study predate the infection). Cell type and time point are not known. The CDR3 sequence is CASSPTLVRDTYNSPLHF. The CDR3 nucleotides are TGTGCCAGCAGCCCTACTCTCGTACGGGACACTTATAATTCACCCCTCCACTTT.